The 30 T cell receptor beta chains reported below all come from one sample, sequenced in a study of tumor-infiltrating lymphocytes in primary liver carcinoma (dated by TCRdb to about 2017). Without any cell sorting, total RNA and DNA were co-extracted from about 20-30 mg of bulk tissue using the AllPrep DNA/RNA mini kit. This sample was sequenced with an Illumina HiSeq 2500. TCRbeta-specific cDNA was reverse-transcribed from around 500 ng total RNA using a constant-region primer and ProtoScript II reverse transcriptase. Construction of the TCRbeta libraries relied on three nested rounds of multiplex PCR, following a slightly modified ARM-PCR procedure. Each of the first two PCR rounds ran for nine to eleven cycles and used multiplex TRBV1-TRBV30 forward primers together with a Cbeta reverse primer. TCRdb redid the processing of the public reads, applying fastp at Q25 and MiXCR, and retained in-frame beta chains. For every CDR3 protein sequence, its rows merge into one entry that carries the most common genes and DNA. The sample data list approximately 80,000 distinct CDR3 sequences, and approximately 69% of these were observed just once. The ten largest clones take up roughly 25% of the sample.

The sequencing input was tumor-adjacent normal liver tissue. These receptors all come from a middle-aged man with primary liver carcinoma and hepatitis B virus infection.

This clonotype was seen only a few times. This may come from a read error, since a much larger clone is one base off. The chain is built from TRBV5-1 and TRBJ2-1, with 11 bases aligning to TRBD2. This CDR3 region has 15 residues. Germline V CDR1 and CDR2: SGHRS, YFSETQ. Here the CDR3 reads CVSSPGLAVYNEQFF. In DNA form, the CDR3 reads TGCGTCAGCAGCCCGGGACTAGCGGTCTACAATGAGCAGTTCTTC.

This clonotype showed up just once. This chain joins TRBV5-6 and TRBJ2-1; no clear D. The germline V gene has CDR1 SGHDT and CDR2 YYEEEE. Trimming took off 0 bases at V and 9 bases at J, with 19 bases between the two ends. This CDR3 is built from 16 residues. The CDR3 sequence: CASSLEACASWAEQFF. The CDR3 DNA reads TGTGCCAGCAGCTTGGAGGCTTGCGCCAGCTGGGCTGAGCAGTTCTTC.

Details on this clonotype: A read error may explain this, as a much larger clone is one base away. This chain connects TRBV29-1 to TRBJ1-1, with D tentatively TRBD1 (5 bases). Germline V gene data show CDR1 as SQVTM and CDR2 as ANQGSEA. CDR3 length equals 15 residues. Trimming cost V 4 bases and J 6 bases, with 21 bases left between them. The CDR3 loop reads CSVGPGWDMVAEAFF. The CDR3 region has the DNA TGCAGCGTTGGTCCAGGGTGGGATATGGTCGCTGAAGCTTTCTTT.

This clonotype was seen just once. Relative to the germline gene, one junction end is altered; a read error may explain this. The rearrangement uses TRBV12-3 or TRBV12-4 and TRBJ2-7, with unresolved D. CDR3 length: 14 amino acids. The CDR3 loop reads CPSSTRQVSYEQYF. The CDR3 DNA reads TGTCCCAGCAGTACCAGGCAGGTCTCCTACGAGCAGTACTTC.

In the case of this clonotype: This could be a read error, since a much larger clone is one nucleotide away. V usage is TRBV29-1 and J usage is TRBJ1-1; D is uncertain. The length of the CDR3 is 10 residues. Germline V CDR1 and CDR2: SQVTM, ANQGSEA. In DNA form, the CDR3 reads TGCAGCGTACTTGACACTGAAGTTTTCTTT. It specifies CSVLDTEVFF.

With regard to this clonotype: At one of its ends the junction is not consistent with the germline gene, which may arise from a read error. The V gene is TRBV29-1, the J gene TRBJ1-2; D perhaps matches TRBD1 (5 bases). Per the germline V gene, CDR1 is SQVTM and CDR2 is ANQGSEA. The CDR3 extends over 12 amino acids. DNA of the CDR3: TGCAGCGTCGAAGCCAACGGGGACTACTACACCTTC. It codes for CSVEANGDYYTF.

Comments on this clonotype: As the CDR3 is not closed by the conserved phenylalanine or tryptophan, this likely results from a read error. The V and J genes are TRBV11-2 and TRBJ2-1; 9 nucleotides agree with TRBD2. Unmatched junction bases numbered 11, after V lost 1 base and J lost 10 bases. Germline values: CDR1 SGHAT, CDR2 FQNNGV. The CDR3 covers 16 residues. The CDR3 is CASSLGHLAGMNEQFY. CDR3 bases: TGTGCCAGCAGCTTAGGGCACCTAGCGGGAATGAACGAGCAGTTCTAC.

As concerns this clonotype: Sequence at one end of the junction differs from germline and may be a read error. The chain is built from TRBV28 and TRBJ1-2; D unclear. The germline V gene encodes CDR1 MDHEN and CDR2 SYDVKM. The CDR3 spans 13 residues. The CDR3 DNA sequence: TGTACCAGCAGTTTACGGCAGGCGGGAGGCTATACCTTC. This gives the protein CTSSLRQAGGYTF.

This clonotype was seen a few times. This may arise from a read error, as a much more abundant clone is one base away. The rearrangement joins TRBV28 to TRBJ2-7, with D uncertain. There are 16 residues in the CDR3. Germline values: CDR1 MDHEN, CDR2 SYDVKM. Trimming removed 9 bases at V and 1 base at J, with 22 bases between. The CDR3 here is CASRTPLRSRSYEQYF. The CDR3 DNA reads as TGTGCCAGTAGGACGCCCCTCCGGAGTCGTTCCTACGAGCAGTACTTC.

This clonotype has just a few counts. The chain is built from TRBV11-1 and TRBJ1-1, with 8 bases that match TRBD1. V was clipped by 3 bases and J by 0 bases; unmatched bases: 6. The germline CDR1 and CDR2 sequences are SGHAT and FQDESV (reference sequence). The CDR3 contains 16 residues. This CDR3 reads CASSFDLGQVNTEAFF. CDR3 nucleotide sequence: TGTGCCAGCAGCTTCGACCTGGGACAGGTGAACACTGAAGCTTTCTTT.

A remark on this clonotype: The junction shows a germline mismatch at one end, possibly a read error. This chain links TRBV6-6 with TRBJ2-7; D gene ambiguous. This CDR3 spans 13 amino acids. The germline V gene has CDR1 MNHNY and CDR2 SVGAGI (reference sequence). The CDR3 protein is CASNRVAGYGQYF. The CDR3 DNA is TGTGCCAGCAACCGAGTAGCTGGGTACGGGCAGTACTTC.

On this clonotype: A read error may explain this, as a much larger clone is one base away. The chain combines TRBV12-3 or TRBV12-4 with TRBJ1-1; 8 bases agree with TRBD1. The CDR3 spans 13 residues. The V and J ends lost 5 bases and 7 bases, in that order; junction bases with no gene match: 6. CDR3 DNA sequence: TGTGCCAGCAGTGAAGTGACAGGGGATGAAGCTTTCTTT. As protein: CASSEVTGDEAFF.

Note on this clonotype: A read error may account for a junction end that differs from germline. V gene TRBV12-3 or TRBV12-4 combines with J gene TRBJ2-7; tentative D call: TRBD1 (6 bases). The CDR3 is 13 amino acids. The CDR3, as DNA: TGTGCCAGCAACGACAGGACTTCCTACGAGCTGTGCTTC. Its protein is CASNDRTSYELCF.

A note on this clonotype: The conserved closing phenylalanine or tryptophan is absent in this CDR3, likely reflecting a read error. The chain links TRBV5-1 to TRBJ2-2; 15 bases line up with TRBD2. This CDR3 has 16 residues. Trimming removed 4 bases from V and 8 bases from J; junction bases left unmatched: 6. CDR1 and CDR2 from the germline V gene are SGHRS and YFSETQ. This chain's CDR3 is CASSPGLAGGTGELFL. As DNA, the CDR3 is TGCGCCAGCAGCCCGGGACTAGCGGGAGGAACAGGGGAGCTGTTTCTT.

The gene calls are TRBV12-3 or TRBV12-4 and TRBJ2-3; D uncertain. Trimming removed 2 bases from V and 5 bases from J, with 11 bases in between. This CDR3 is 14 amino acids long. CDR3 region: CASSLLGCRDTQYF. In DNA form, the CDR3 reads TGTGCCAGCAGTTTACTGGGGTGCCGAGATACGCAGTATTTT.

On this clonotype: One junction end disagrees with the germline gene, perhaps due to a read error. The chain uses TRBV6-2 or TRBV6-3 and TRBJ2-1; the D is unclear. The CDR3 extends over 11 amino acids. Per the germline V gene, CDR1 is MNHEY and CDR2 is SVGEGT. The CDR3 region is CDSNYRASLFF. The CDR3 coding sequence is TGTGACAGCAATTATCGTGCCTCCTTGTTCTTC.

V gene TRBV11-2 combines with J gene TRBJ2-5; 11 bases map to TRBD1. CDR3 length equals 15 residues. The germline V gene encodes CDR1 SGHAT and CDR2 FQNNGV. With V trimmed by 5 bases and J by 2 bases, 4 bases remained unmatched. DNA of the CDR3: TGTGCCAGCAGCAGGACAGGGGGCAGGCAAGAGACCCAGTACTTC. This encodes CASSRTGGRQETQYF.

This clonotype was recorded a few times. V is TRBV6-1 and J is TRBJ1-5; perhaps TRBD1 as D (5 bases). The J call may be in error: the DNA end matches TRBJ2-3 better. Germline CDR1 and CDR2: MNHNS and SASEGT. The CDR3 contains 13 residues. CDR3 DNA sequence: TGTGCCAGCAAAGTATCAGGGTCTCAGCCCCAGTATTTT. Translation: CASKVSGSQPQYF.

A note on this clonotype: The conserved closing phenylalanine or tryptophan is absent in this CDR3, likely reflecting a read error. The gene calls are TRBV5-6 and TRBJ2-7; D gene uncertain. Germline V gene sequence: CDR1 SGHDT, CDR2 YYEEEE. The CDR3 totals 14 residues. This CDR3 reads CASSLFLFSHEQYI. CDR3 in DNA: TGTGCCAGCAGCCTGTTCCTCTTCTCCCACGAGCAGTACATC.

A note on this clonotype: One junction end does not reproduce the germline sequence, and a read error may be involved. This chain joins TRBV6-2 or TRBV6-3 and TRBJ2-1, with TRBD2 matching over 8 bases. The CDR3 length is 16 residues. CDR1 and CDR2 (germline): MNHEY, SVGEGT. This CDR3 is CASSLHLGTSLCEQFF. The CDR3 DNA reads TGCGCCAGCAGTCTACACCTTGGGACTAGTCTATGTGAGCAGTTCTTC.

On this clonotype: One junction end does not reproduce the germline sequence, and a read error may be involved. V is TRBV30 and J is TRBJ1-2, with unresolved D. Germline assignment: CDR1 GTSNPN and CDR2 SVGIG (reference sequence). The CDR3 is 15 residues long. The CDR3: CTWSVGWKGTNGYTF. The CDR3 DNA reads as TGTACCTGGAGTGTCGGGTGGAAGGGAACCAACGGCTACACATTC.

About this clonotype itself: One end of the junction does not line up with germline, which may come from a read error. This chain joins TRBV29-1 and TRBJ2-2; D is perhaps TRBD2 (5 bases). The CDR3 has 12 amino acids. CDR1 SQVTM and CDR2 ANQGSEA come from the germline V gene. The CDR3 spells CSVGHDTGELLF. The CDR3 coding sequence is TGTAGCGTTGGGCATGACACCGGGGAGCTGCTTTTT.

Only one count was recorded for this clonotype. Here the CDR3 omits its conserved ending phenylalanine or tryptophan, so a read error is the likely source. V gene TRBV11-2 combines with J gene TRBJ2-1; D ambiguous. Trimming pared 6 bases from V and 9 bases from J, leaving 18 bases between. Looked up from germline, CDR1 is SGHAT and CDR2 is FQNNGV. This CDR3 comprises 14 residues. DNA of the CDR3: TGTGCCAGCAGTTTATACCGGCCAGCTAGTGAGCAGTTCTAC. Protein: CASSLYRPASEQFY.

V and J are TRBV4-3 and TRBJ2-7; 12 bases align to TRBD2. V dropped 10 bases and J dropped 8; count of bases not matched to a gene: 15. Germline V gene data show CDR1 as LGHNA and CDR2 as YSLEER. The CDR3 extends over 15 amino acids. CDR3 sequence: CANRQELAGGHKQYF. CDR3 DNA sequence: TGCGCCAACAGGCAGGAGCTAGCGGGAGGGCACAAGCAGTACTTC.

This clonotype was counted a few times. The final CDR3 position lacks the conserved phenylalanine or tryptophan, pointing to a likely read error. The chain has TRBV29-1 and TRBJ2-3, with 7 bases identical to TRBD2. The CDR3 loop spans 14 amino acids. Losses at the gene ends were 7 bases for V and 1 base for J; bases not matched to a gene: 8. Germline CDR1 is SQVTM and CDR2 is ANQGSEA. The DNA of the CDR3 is TGCAGCGCCGGGGCGGGAGCCGGCACAGATACGCAGTATCTT. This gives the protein CSAGAGAGTDTQYL.

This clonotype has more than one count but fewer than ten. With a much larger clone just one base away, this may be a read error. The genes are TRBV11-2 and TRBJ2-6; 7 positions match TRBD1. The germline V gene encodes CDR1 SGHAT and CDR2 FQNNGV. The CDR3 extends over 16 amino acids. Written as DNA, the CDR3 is TGTGCCAGCAGCTTGACAGGGAGAACTGGGGTCAACGTCCTGACTTTC. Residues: CASSLTGRTGVNVLTF.

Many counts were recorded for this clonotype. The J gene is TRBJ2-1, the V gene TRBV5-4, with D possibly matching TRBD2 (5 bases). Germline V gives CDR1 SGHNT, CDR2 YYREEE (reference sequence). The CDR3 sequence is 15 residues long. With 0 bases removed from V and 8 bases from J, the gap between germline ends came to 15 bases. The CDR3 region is CASSLGGLVTDEQFF. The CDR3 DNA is TGTGCCAGCAGCTTGGGAGGGCTAGTAACCGATGAGCAGTTCTTC.

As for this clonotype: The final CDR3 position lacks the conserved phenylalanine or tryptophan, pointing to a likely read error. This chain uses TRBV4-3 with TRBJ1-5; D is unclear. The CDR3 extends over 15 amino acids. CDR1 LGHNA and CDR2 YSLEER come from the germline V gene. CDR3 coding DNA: TGCGCCAGTAGCCAAGATCGGTTTGGCCCTCAGCCCCAGCATCTT. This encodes CASSQDRFGPQPQHL.

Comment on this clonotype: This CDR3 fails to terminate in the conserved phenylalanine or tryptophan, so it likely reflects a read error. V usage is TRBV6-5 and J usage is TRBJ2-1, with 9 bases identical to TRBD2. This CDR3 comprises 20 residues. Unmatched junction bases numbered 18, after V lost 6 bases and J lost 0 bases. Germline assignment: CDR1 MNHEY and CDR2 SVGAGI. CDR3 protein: CASRQGGIAGAQSSYNEQFI. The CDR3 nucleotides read TGTGCCAGCAGGCAGGGAGGAATAGCGGGAGCCCAGTCCTCCTACAATGAGCAGTTCATC.

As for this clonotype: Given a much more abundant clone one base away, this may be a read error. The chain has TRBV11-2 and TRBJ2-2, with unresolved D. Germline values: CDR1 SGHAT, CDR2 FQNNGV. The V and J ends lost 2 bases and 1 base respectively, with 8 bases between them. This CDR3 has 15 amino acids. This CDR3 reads CASSLQPENTGELFF. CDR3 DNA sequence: TGTGCCAGCAGCTTACAGCCGGAGAACACCGGGGAGCTGTTTTTT.